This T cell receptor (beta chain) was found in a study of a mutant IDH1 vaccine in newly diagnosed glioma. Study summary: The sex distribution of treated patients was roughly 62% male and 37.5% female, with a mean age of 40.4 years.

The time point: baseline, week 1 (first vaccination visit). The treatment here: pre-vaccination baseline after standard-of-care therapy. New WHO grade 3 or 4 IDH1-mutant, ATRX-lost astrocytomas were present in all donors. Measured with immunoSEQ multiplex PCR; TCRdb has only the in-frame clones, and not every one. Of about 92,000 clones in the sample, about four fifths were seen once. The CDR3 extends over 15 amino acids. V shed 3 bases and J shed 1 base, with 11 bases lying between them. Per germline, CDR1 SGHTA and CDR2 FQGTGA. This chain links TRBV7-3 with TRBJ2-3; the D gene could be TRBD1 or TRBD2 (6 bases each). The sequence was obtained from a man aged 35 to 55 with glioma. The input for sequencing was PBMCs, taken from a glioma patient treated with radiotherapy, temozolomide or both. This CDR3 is CASSLGGGGTDTQYF. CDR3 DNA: TGTGCCAGCAGCTTGGGGGGCGGAGGCACAGATACGCAGTATTTT.